The 25 T cell receptor beta chains below all came from one sample that was sequenced in a study of T cell clones after liver transplantation. This table comes from immunoSEQ multiplex PCR, and its TCRdb copy is limited to in-frame clones, with some not included. The sample records roughly 73,000 clones, 75% to 85% being singletons. Sample: CD4+ T cells from blood, taken before liver transplant. These receptors all come from a human donor who received a liver transplant.

The V gene is TRBV7-8, the J gene TRBJ1-2; TRBD1 agrees at 9 bases. Germline CDR1 SGHVS, CDR2 FQNEAQ. V gave up 5 bases and J gave up 2 bases; unmatched junction bases: 12. CDR3 length equals 17 residues. The CDR3 loop is CASSAMGDRAWNYGYTF. For the CDR3, the DNA is TGTGCCAGCAGCGCAATGGGGGACAGGGCATGGAACTATGGCTACACCTTC. The entire variable domain, with the rest obtained from reference TRBV7-8 and TRBJ1-2, is as follows: GAGVSQSPRYKVAKRGQDVALRCDPISGHVSLFWYQQALGQGPEFLTYFQNEAQLDKSGLPSDRFFAERPEGSVSTLKIQRTQQEDSAVYLCASSAMGDRAWNYGYTFGSGTRLTVV.

The chain has TRBV27 and TRBJ2-2, with 14 bases that match TRBD2. Losses at the gene ends were 5 bases for V and 4 bases for J; bases not matched to a gene: 12. The CDR3 contains 19 residues. CDR1 and CDR2 from the germline V gene are MNHEY and SMNVEV (reference sequence). The chain's CDR3 is CASSIPGLAGEGRTGELFF. CDR3 in DNA: TGTGCCAGCAGTATACCGGGACTAGCGGGAGAAGGTCGCACCGGGGAGCTGTTTTTT.

In this sample, this clone turned up once. The chain joins TRBV5-1 to TRBJ2-7; D is unclear. The CDR3 has 15 residues. The V and J ends lost 0 bases and 0 bases respectively, with 10 bases between them. The germline gives CDR1 SGHRS, CDR2 YFSETQ. The CDR3 sequence: CASSLAVQNSYEQYF. The DNA for the CDR3 is TGCGCCAGCAGCTTGGCCGTTCAAAACTCCTACGAGCAGTACTTC.

The rearrangement links TRBV28 to TRBJ2-5; D gene uncertain. V was cut by 2 bases and J by 11 bases, with 9 bases left in between. The CDR3 is made up of 11 amino acids. Germline V gene data show CDR1 as MDHEN and CDR2 as SYDVKM. CDR3 amino acids: CASSLTWRQYF. The CDR3 coding sequence is TGTGCCAGCAGTTTAACCTGGCGGCAGTACTTC.

The rearrangement joins TRBV2 to TRBJ2-5; D may be TRBD1 (5 bases). Germline lookup yields CDR1 SNHLY and CDR2 FYNNEI. The V end lost 3 bases, the J end lost 5 bases, and 13 bases lay between the germline ends. This CDR3 has 14 amino acids. CDR3 protein: CASSEQGLEETQYF. The CDR3 DNA sequence: TGTGCCAGCAGTGAGCAGGGTCTGGAGGAGACCCAGTACTTC.

This chain connects TRBV5-4 to TRBJ1-1; tentatively, D is TRBD1 (5 bases). Germline V gene sequence: CDR1 SGHNT, CDR2 YYREEE (reference sequence). The CDR3 length is 13 residues. Deletions cut 0 bases from V and 4 bases from J, with 7 bases between. The DNA for the CDR3 is TGTGCCAGCAGCTTGGCCCAGGGCACTGAAGCTTTCTTT. Protein product: CASSLAQGTEAFF. Variable domain in full (rest from reference TRBV5-4 and TRBJ1-1): ETGVTQSPTHLIKTRGQQVTLRCSSQSGHNTVSWYQQALGQGPQFIFQYYREEENGRGNFPPRFSGLQFPNYSSELNVNALELDDSALYLCASSLAQGTEAFFGQGTRLTVV.

The chain recombines TRBV5-1 with TRBJ1-2; unclear D gene. The CDR3 has 13 residues. The V end was cut by 0 bases, the J end by 8 bases, with 11 bases between. Germline loops: CDR1 SGHRS, CDR2 YFSETQ. DNA for the CDR3: TGCGCCAGCAGCTTGGGGGAAGGAGAGGGCTACACCTTC. It yields the protein CASSLGEGEGYTF.

J is TRBJ2-7 and V is TRBV30, with D possibly being TRBD1 or TRBD2 (6 bases each). The CDR3 is 14 amino acids. Trimming took off 0 bases at V and 5 bases at J, with 14 bases between the two ends. Germline CDR1 GTSNPN, CDR2 SVGIG (reference sequence). In nucleotides, the CDR3 is TGTGCCTGGAGTGTAACGGGGGCGCAGAACGAGCAGTACTTC. Its protein product is CAWSVTGAQNEQYF.

The CDR3 is CASSLSASGNTIYF. The DNA of the CDR3 is TGCGCCAGCAGCTTAAGCGCGTCTGGAAACACCATATATTTT. This chain uses TRBV5-1 with TRBJ1-3; D call uncertain. Germline-derived CDR1 and CDR2 are SGHRS and YFSETQ. V lost 2 bases and J lost 1, with 7 bases in between. The CDR3 spans 14 residues.

The J gene is TRBJ1-5, the V gene TRBV19; 9 bases line up with TRBD1. This CDR3 region has 15 residues. The V gene end was trimmed by 4 bases and the J gene end by 8 bases; junction bases not matched to a gene: 9. In germline, CDR1 is LNHDA, CDR2 SQIVND (reference sequence). CDR3 residues: CASSTTRDRVKPQHF. The CDR3, as DNA: TGTGCCAGTAGTACCACCCGGGACAGGGTCAAGCCCCAGCATTTT.

A few counts support this clone. V and J are TRBV7-9 and TRBJ2-1, with TRBD1 matching 7 bases. The V gene's germline CDR1 is SEHNR and CDR2 FQNEAQ (reference sequence). The ends lost 5 bases at V and 6 bases at J; junction bases unmatched: 7. The CDR3 sequence is 14 residues long. The CDR3 protein is CASSPSRDSNEQFF. DNA for the CDR3: TGTGCCAGCAGCCCGTCCCGGGACAGCAATGAGCAGTTCTTC. The full variable domain, its missing parts supplied by reference TRBV7-9 and TRBJ2-1, is DTGVSQNPRHKITKRGQNVTFRCDPISEHNRLYWYRQTLGQGPEFLTYFQNEAQLEKSRLLSDRFSAERPKGSFSTLEIQRTEQGDSAMYLCASSPSRDSNEQFFGPGTRLTVL.

The gene calls are TRBV5-4 and TRBJ2-3; perhaps TRBD2 as D (5 bases). The CDR3 is made up of 15 amino acids. V was pared by 1 base and J by 0 bases, with 9 bases between. Germline V CDR1 and CDR2: SGHNT, YYREEE (reference sequence). CDR3 residues: CASSLSAGSTDTQYF. CDR3 in DNA: TGTGCCAGCAGCTTGTCTGCGGGTAGCACAGATACGCAGTATTTT.

The chain combines TRBV19 with TRBJ1-2, with TRBD1 matching over 7 bases. The V and J ends lost 5 bases and 6 bases, in that order; junction bases with no gene match: 6. The CDR3 is 13 amino acids. CDR1 LNHDA and CDR2 SQIVND come from the germline V gene (reference sequence). This CDR3 is CASSFRGYDGYTF. The CDR3 DNA reads TGTGCCAGTAGTTTCAGGGGGTACGATGGCTACACCTTC. Variable domain in full (rest from reference TRBV19 and TRBJ1-2): DGGITQSPKYLFRKEGQNVTLSCEQNLNHDAMYWYRQDPGQGLRLIYYSQIVNDFQKGDIAEGYSVSREKKESFPLTVTSAQKNPTAFYLCASSFRGYDGYTFGSGTRLTVV.

The chain uses TRBV5-4 and TRBJ2-7; 9 bases align to TRBD1. With 4 bases clipped from V and 4 bases from J, the junction kept 12 bases outside the gene matches. Germline CDR1 reads SGHNT; CDR2 reads YYREEE (reference sequence). The CDR3 has 16 residues. The DNA for the CDR3 is TGTGCCAGCAGCGGAACCACAGGGGGCGCGTTGTACGAGCAGTACTTC. Protein sequence: CASSGTTGGALYEQYF. Together with reference TRBV5-4 and TRBJ2-7, the CDR3 gives the full variable domain: ETGVTQSPTHLIKTRGQQVTLRCSSQSGHNTVSWYQQALGQGPQFIFQYYREEENGRGNFPPRFSGLQFPNYSSELNVNALELDDSALYLCASSGTTGGALYEQYFGPGTRLTVT.

V and J are TRBV2 and TRBJ2-7; 9 nucleotides align to TRBD1. Germline V gives CDR1 SNHLY, CDR2 FYNNEI. This CDR3 has 15 residues. The V and J ends lost 6 bases and 4 bases, in that order; junction bases with no gene match: 10. The CDR3 loop is CASSGAGTGTYEQYF. The CDR3 nucleotides are TGTGCCAGCAGCGGGGCCGGGACAGGGACTTACGAGCAGTACTTC.

V usage is TRBV5-1 and J usage is TRBJ2-2; the match to TRBD2 covers 8 bases. CDR1 is SGHRS and CDR2 is YFSETQ in the germline V gene. V trimming: 4 bases; J trimming: 1 base; junction bases outside the gene matches: 6. The CDR3 is 16 amino acids. In DNA form, the CDR3 reads TGCGCCAGCAGCGCCTCTAGCGGGCAGAACACCGGGGAGCTGTTTTTT. It yields the protein CASSASSGQNTGELFF.

CDR3 in DNA: TGTGCCAGCTCACCTAGCAGGGGTAGCACAGATACGCAGTATTTT. This gives the protein CASSPSRGSTDTQYF. The chain combines TRBV18 with TRBJ2-3, with D maybe TRBD1 (6 bases). V lost 3 bases and J 0 bases, leaving 10 bases between the germline ends. CDR3 length: 15 amino acids. CDR1 KGHSH and CDR2 LQKENI come from the germline V gene. The full variable domain, rest sourced from reference TRBV18 and TRBJ2-3, is NAGVMQNPRHLVRRRGQEARLRCSPMKGHSHVYWYRQLPEEGLKFMVYLQKENIIDESGMPKERFSAEFPKEGPSILRIQQVVRGDSAAYFCASSPSRGSTDTQYFGPGTRLTVL.

This clone has a handful of counts. This chain's CDR3 is CASSLDSDSSWTTDTQYF. CDR3 sequence (DNA): TGTGCCAGCAGCTTAGATTCGGACAGCTCCTGGACCACAGATACGCAGTATTTT. The chain has TRBV11-2 and TRBJ2-3, with D perhaps matching TRBD1 (6 bases). Trimming cost V 0 bases and J 2 bases, with 18 bases left between them. The CDR3 has 18 amino acids. Germline values: CDR1 SGHAT, CDR2 FQNNGV.

This chain connects TRBV28 to TRBJ1-2; 9 positions match TRBD1. The V gene's germline CDR1 is MDHEN and CDR2 SYDVKM. V gave up 6 bases and J gave up 0 bases; unmatched junction bases: 2. The CDR3 runs 14 residues. The CDR3 reads CASRTGGANYGYTF. The CDR3 nucleotides read TGTGCCAGCAGAACAGGGGGCGCTAACTATGGCTACACCTTC.

The V gene is TRBV6-5, the J gene TRBJ2-7; 8 bases map to TRBD1. The trim removed 5 bases at V and 2 bases at J, leaving 2 bases unmatched. CDR1 and CDR2 (germline): MNHEY, SVGAGI. The CDR3 is 13 residues long. In DNA, the CDR3 is TGTGCCAGCAGTACGACAGGGGCCTACGAGCAGTACTTC. Encoded protein: CASSTTGAYEQYF.

The V gene is TRBV6-5, the J gene TRBJ2-7; 11 nucleotides agree with TRBD1. CDR1 and CDR2 (germline): MNHEY, SVGAGI. There are 15 residues in the CDR3. The V segment lost 5 bases and the J segment 3 bases; nucleotides outside the gene matches: 6. This chain's CDR3 is CASSRAGQGVYEQYF. DNA of the CDR3: TGTGCCAGCAGTAGGGCGGGACAGGGGGTCTACGAGCAGTACTTC.

This clone has only a few counts. The chain has TRBV20-1 and TRBJ1-1; TRBD1 is a possible D gene (5 bases). This CDR3 comprises 10 residues. Trimming removed 5 bases at V and 11 bases at J, with 12 bases between. The V gene's germline CDR1 is DFQATT and CDR2 SNEGSKA (reference sequence). The CDR3 loop reads CSAATGRAFF. CDR3 coding DNA: TGCAGTGCTGCCACAGGACGGGCTTTCTTT.

The V gene is TRBV21-1, the J gene TRBJ1-1; the DNA was not compared with TRBD1, the D call given in the table. TRBV21-1 is a recognized pseudogene. This CDR3 region has 17 residues. The CDR3 bases are TGTGCCAGCAGCAAAGAATGGTCAGGGGGCATGAACACTGAAGCTTTCTTT. Amino acid sequence: CASSKEWSGGMNTEAFF.

This clone was recorded a few times. The CDR3 region has the DNA TGTGCCAGCTCACCCACCGGGAATCCAGACTACGAGCAGTACTTC. As protein: CASSPTGNPDYEQYF. V is TRBV18 and J is TRBJ2-7; D might be TRBD2 (5 bases). Looked up from germline, CDR1 is KGHSH and CDR2 is LQKENI. V was pared by 3 bases and J by 3 bases, with 15 bases between. This CDR3 contains 15 residues.

The chain employs TRBV5-1 and TRBJ2-3; D may be TRBD1 (5 bases). V was clipped by 4 bases and J by 3 bases, with 18 bases between them. This CDR3 contains 16 residues. Germline V gene sequence: CDR1 SGHRS, CDR2 YFSETQ. The CDR3 sequence: CASSLDRGKGTDTQYF. CDR3 nucleotide sequence: TGCGCCAGCAGCCTCGACAGAGGCAAAGGGACAGATACGCAGTATTTT.